The 16 T cell receptor beta chains reported below all come from one sample, sequenced in a study of blood T cell repertoires in COVID-19. The repertoire was sequenced with immunoSEQ multiplex PCR; TCRdb's copy has only in-frame clones and lacks some. The sample records more than 140,000 clones, roughly 86% being singletons. The sample was peripheral blood. Source of these receptors: a woman aged 55-69 years with acute or convalescent COVID-19.

This chain links TRBV27 with TRBJ1-1; a possible D gene is TRBD1 (6 bases). V was shortened by 6 bases and J by 1 base, with 9 bases between the two germline ends. CDR3 length: 13 amino acids. CDR1 is MNHEY and CDR2 is SMNVEV in the germline V gene (reference sequence). CDR3 amino acids: CASSLTGNTEAFF. The CDR3 DNA follows: TGTGCCAGCAGCCTGACAGGGAACACTGAAGCTTTCTTT.

The CDR3 nucleotides are TGTGCCAGCAGCGCGTCCGGGACAGGGCGTGAAAAACTGTTTTTT. It is translated as CASSASGTGREKLFF. V is TRBV7-8 and J is TRBJ1-4, with TRBD1 matching 9 bases. CDR1 is SGHVS, CDR2 FQNEAQ, per germline. CDR3 length equals 15 residues. With 5 bases clipped from V and 7 bases from J, the junction kept 8 bases outside the gene matches.

The chain carries TRBV5-6 and TRBJ2-7, with 7 bases lining up with TRBD1. Trimming removed 2 bases from V and 4 bases from J; junction bases left unmatched: 6. Germline CDR1 is SGHDT and CDR2 is YYEEEE. There are 14 residues in the CDR3. In DNA form, the CDR3 reads TGTGCCAGCAGCTTAGTTGACAGGGAGTACGAGCAGTACTTC. This sequence encodes CASSLVDREYEQYF.

This chain uses TRBV7-2 with TRBJ2-6; D may be TRBD2 (6 bases). CDR1 is SGHTA, CDR2 FQGNSA, per germline. Trimming cost V 0 bases and J 3 bases, with 15 bases left between them. The CDR3 consists of 18 residues. The CDR3 DNA follows: TGTGCCAGCAGCTTAGCGGGGACTCCGATCAGTGGGGCCAACGTCCTGACTTTC. Protein product: CASSLAGTPISGANVLTF.

The chain has TRBV7-6 and TRBJ1-6; possible D gene TRBD1, 5 bases. The CDR3 covers 15 residues. Germline V gene data show CDR1 as SGHVS and CDR2 as FNYEAQ. V was pared by 1 base and J by 10 bases, with 14 bases between. CDR3: CASSLVGLGASPLHF. The CDR3 nucleotides are TGTGCCAGCAGCTTAGTGGGCCTTGGGGCCTCACCCCTCCACTTT.

This rearrangement joins TRBV27 to TRBJ1-5; 9 nucleotides agree with TRBD1. The CDR3 extends over 14 amino acids. With V trimmed by 6 bases and J by 5 bases, 5 bases remained unmatched. From germline, CDR1 is MNHEY and CDR2 SMNVEV (reference sequence). The DNA of the CDR3 is TGTGCCAGCAGATCCGGGACAGGGCATCAGCCCCAGCATTTT. Its protein is CASRSGTGHQPQHF.

The chain is built from TRBV10-1 and TRBJ2-7; perhaps TRBD1 as D (6 bases). Germline V lookup: CDR1 WNHNN, CDR2 SYGVQD (reference sequence). The CDR3 runs to 12 residues. Trimming shortened V by 3 bases and J by 5 bases, and 8 bases separated the two germline ends. The CDR3 sequence: CASSDRGNEQYF. The CDR3, as DNA: TGCGCCAGCAGTGACAGGGGTAACGAGCAGTACTTC.

This clone turned up a few times. The rearrangement joins TRBV29-1 to TRBJ1-5, with a tentative D call TRBD1 (5 bases). The CDR3 consists of 15 residues. V was trimmed by 8 bases and J by 3 bases, leaving 20 bases between them. Germline lookup yields CDR1 SQVTM and CDR2 ANQGSEA. Written as DNA, the CDR3 is TGCAGCCCTGGGGCCGGGCAGGCCTTCAATCAGCCCCAGCATTTT. Translation: CSPGAGQAFNQPQHF.

The rearrangement uses TRBV28 and TRBJ2-6, with 8 bases identical to TRBD1. Germline CDR1 reads MDHEN; CDR2 reads SYDVKM. With V trimmed by 6 bases and J by 4 bases, 8 bases remained unmatched. The length of the CDR3 is 16 residues. In nucleotides, the CDR3 is TGTGCCAGCAGACGCATCAGGGGGCGCGGGGCCAACGTCCTGACTTTC. This encodes CASRRIRGRGANVLTF. The whole variable domain, remainder taken from reference TRBV28 and TRBJ2-6, is DVKVTQSSRYLVKRTGEKVFLECVQDMDHENMFWYRQDPGLGLRLIYFSYDVKMKEKGDIPEGYSVSREKKERFSLILESASTNQTSMYLCASRRIRGRGANVLTFGAGSRLTVL.

The V gene is TRBV15, the J gene TRBJ1-4; D uncertain. V dropped 0 bases and J dropped 7 bases, with 15 bases sitting between them. This CDR3 is built from 16 residues. In germline, CDR1 is LNHNV, CDR2 YYDKDF (reference sequence). The CDR3 sequence: CATSRDLVTLPEKLFF. The CDR3 coding sequence is TGTGCCACCAGCAGAGATCTGGTGACACTTCCTGAAAAACTGTTTTTT.

This sequence joins TRBV30 and TRBJ1-1; TRBD1 might be the D (6 bases). The germline V and J ends were trimmed by 2 bases and 10 bases, with 17 bases remaining between them. The CDR3 runs 13 residues. The germline V gene has CDR1 GTSNPN and CDR2 SVGIG (reference sequence). In nucleotides, the CDR3 is TGTGCCTGGAGTCATCCGGGACAAGGCAGAGCTTTCTTT. Translating gives CAWSHPGQGRAFF.

This chain joins TRBV5-1 and TRBJ2-1; D is perhaps TRBD2 (6 bases). CDR3 length: 15 residues. V was trimmed by 1 base and J by 7 bases, leaving 15 bases between them. CDR1 is SGHRS and CDR2 is YFSETQ in the germline V gene. The DNA of the CDR3 is TGCGCCAGCAGCTTGTATCTCCGGAGGGTGAATGAGCAGTTCTTC. Translating it yields CASSLYLRRVNEQFF.

This clone was found once. The chain carries TRBV14 and TRBJ2-1; 13 bases map to TRBD2. In germline, CDR1 is SGHDN, CDR2 FVKESK. J gave up 0 bases and V 4 bases, and 9 bases lay outside the gene matches. CDR3 size: 19 residues. The CDR3 loop reads CASSPRTSGGLSSYNEQFF. The CDR3 DNA reads as TGTGCCAGCAGCCCCCGGACTAGCGGGGGACTAAGCTCCTACAATGAGCAGTTCTTC.

This clone was seen once. V and J are TRBV2 and TRBJ1-6; no clear D. The germline CDR1 and CDR2 sequences are SNHLY and FYNNEI. This CDR3 contains 14 residues. Trimming removed 2 bases at V and 6 bases at J, with 8 bases between. In DNA form, the CDR3 reads TGTGCCAGCAGTGAACGGGGAATTAATTCACCCCTCCACTTT. Its translation: CASSERGINSPLHF.

J is TRBJ2-5 and V is TRBV11-3; D unclear. The CDR3 consists of 14 residues. The germline CDR1 and CDR2 sequences are SGHNT and YENEEA. V dropped 7 bases and J dropped 1 base, with 13 bases sitting between them. The CDR3 sequence is CASTPSILQETQYF. DNA for the CDR3: TGTGCCAGCACACCTTCGATACTCCAAGAGACCCAGTACTTC.

This clone was observed once. The chain uses TRBV1 and TRBJ2-1; the tabulated D call, TRBD2, remains unverified against the DNA. TRBV1 represents a pseudogene. This CDR3 is 17 amino acids long. The CDR3 reads CTSSQDTHRVCYNEQFF. For the CDR3, the DNA is TGCACCAGCAGCCAAGATACCCACCGGGTTTGTTACAATGAGCAGTTCTTC.